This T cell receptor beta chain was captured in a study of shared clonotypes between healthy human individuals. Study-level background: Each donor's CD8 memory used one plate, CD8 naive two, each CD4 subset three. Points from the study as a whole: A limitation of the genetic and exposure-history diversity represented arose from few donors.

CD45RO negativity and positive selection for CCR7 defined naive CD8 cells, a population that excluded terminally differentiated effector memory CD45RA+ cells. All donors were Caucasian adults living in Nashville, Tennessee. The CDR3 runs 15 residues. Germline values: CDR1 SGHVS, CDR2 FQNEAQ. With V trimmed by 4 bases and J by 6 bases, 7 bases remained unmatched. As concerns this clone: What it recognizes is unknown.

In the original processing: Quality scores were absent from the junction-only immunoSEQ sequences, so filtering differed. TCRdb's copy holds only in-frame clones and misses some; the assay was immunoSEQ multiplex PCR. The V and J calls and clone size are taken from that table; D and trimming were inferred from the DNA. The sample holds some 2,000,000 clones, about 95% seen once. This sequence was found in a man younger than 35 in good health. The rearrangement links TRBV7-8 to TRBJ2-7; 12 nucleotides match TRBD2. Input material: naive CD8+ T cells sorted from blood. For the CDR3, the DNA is TGTGCCAGCAGCTCTACTAGCGGGAGGCTCGCCGAGCAGTACTTC. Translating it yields CASSSTSGRLAEQYF.